This T cell receptor (beta chain) was recorded in a study of blood T cells in healthy people across ages. Primers used in a second PCR of roughly 7 to 12 cycles were a sample-barcoded 5' primer and a J-beta primer mix. TCRdb re-derived calls from the 5' RACE reads in MiXCR, one entry per CDR3 protein. The sample records approximately 1,700,000 distinct CDR3 sequences, about two fifths being singletons. The germline CDR1 and CDR2 sequences are LGHNA and YNFKEQ. V shed 0 bases and J shed 0 bases, with 12 bases lying between them. The CDR3 spans 16 residues. This clonotype was found many times. This receptor was obtained from a human donor in good health. The sample was blood. The chain has TRBV4-2 and TRBJ2-7, with D maybe TRBD2 (6 bases). CDR3 sequence: CASSQDLGLISYEQYF. CDR3 sequence (DNA): TGTGCCAGCAGCCAAGATCTGGGACTTATCTCCTACGAGCAGTACTTC.